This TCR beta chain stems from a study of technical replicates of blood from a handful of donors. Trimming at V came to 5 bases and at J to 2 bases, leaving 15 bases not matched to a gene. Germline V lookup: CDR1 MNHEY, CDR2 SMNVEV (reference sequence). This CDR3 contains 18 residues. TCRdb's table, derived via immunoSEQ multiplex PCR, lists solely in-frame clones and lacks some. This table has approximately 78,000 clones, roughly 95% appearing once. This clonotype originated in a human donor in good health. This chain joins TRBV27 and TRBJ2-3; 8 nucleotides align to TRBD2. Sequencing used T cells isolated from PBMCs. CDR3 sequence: CASSPRTSFTFPTDTQYF. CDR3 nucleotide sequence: TGTGCCAGCAGTCCAAGGACTAGCTTCACATTTCCCACAGATACGCAGTATTTT.